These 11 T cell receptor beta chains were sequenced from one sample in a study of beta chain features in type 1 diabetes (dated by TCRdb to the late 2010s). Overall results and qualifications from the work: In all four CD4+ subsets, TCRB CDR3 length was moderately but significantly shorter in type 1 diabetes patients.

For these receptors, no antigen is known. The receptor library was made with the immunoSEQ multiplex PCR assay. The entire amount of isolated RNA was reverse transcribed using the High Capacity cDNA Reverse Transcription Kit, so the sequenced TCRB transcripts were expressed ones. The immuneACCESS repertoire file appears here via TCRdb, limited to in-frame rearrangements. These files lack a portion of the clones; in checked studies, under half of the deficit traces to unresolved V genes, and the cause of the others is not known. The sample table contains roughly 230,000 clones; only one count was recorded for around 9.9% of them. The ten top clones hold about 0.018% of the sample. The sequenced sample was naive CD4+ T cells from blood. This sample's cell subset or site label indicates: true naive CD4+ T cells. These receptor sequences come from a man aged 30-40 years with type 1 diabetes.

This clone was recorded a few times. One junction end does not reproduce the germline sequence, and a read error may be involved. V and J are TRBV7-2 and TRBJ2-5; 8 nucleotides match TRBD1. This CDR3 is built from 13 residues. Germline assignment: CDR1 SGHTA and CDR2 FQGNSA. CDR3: CASSLGQDQWPDF. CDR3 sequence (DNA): TGTGCCAGCAGCTTGGGACAGGACCAGTGGCCTGACTTC.

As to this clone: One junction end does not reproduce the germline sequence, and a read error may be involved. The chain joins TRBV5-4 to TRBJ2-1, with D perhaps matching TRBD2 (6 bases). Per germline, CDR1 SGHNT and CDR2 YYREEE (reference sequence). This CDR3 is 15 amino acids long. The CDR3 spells CASSSWTRGANEQFF. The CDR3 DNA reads TGCGCCAGCAGCAGTTGGACGCGGGGTGCCAATGAGCAGTTCTTC.

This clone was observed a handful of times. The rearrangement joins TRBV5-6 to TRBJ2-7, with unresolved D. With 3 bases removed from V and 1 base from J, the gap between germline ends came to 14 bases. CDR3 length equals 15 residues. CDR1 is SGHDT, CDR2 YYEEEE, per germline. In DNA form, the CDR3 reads TGTGCCAGCAGCTCCCTCAGGCATCGGTCCTACGAGCAGTACTTC. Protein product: CASSSLRHRSYEQYF.

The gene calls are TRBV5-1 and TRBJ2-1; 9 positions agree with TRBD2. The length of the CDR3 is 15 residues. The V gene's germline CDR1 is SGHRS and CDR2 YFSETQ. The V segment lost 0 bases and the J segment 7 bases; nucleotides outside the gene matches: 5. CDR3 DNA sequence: TGCGCCAGCAGCTTGGTGGCGGGGGGGACGAATGAGCAGTTCTTC. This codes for CASSLVAGGTNEQFF.

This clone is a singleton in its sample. The CDR3 spells CASSLGTTLTGELFF. Written as DNA, the CDR3 is TGTGCCAGCAGTTTAGGGACTACACTAACCGGGGAGCTGTTTTTT. The chain recombines TRBV27 with TRBJ2-2, with 7 bases identical to TRBD2. Trimming cost V 2 bases and J 5 bases; bases outside gene matches: 5. CDR1 is MNHEY, CDR2 SMNVEV, per germline (reference sequence). This CDR3 region has 15 residues.

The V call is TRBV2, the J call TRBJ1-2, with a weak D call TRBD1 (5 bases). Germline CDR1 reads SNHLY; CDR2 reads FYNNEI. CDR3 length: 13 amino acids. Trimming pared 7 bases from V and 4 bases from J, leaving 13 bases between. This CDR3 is CASNPGGSYGYTF. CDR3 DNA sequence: TGTGCCAGCAATCCGGGGGGGAGCTATGGCTACACCTTC.

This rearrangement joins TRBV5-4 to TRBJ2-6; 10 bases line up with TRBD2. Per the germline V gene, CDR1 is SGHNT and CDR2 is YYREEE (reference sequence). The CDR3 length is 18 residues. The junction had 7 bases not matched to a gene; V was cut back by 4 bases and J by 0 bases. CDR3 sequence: CASSPSGGAGSGANVLTF. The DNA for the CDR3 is TGTGCCAGCAGCCCTAGCGGGGGTGCGGGCTCTGGGGCCAACGTCCTGACTTTC.

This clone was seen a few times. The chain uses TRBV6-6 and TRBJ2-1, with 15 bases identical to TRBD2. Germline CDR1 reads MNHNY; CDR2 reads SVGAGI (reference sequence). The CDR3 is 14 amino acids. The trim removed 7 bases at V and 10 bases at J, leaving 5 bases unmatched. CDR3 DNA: TGTGCCAGCACCGGACTAGCGGGGGGGATCGAGCAGTTCTTC. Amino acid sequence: CASTGLAGGIEQFF.

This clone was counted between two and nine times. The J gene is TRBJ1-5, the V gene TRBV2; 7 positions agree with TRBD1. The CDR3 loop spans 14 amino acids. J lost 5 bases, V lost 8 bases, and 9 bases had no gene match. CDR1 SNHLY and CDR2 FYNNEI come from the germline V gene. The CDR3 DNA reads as TGTGCCAGCGGGAGCCTTCAGGGGGATCAGCCCCAGCATTTT. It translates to CASGSLQGDQPQHF.

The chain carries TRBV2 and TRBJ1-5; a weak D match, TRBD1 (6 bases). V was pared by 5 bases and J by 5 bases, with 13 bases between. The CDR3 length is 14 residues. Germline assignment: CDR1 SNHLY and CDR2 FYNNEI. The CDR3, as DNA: TGTGCCAGCAGTTGGGGGGGGCGCGATCAGCCCCAGCATTTT. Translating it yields CASSWGGRDQPQHF.

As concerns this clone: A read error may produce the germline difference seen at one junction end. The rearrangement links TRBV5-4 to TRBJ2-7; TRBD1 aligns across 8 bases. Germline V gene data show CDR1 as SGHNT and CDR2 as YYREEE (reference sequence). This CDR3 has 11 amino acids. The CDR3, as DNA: TGTGCCAGCAGCTTGGAACAGGGGGAGGTCTTC. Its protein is CASSLEQGEVF. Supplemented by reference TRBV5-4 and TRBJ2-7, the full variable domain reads ETGVTQSPTHLIKTRGQQVTLRCSSQSGHNTVSWYQQALGQGPQFIFQYYREEENGRGNFPPRFSGLQFPNYSSELNVNALELDDSALYLCASSLEQGEVFGPGTRLTVT.